These 8 T cell receptor beta chains originate from one sample sequenced in a study of cytomegalovirus exposure and HLA in healthy donors. The PCR ran on 60 Vbeta and 13 Jbeta primers. Clones were read by immunoSEQ multiplex PCR, and TCRdb kept only the in-frame ones, dropping some. The sample records 150,000 to 200,000 clones, around 80% being singletons. Specimen: PBMCs. Every receptor here comes from a woman aged 25 to 39 in good health and CMV-seronegative.

The gene calls are TRBV21-1 and TRBJ2-5; TRBD2 is the table's D call, not checked against the DNA. TRBV21-1 is reported as a pseudogene. The CDR3 contains 12 residues. The DNA for the CDR3 is TGTGCCAGCAGCTCCCGGGGGGGGACCCAGTACTTC. Its protein product is CASSSRGGTQYF.

The CDR3 loop reads CASSYPQGSAGNTIYF. The DNA of the CDR3 is TGTGCCAGCAGTTACCCACAGGGGTCGGCTGGAAACACCATATATTTT. The chain joins TRBV6-5 to TRBJ1-3, with 7 bases aligning to TRBD1. V shed 2 bases, J shed 2 bases, and the junction held 6 bases outside the gene matches. This CDR3 region has 16 residues. Looked up from germline, CDR1 is MNHEY and CDR2 is SVGAGI.

The chain couples TRBV5-1 to TRBJ1-2, with 10 positions matching TRBD1. This CDR3 has 14 residues. Germline trimming cut 4 bases from V and 3 bases from J; bases unmatched to any gene: 3. Per the germline V gene, CDR1 is SGHRS and CDR2 is YFSETQ. CDR3 amino acids: CASSPGTGDYGYTF. CDR3 nucleotides: TGCGCCAGCAGCCCCGGGACAGGGGACTATGGCTACACCTTC.

This clone was seen a handful of times. This sequence joins TRBV2 and TRBJ1-1; perhaps TRBD1 as D (6 bases). Germline V gives CDR1 SNHLY, CDR2 FYNNEI. This CDR3 comprises 15 residues. The germline V and J ends were trimmed by 2 bases and 0 bases, with 10 bases remaining between them. The CDR3 reads CASSESQGLNTEAFF. In DNA, the CDR3 is TGTGCCAGCAGTGAATCACAGGGCTTGAACACTGAAGCTTTCTTT.

The chain employs TRBV9 and TRBJ1-2, with 10 bases identical to TRBD1. Losses at the gene ends were 3 bases for V and 6 bases for J; bases not matched to a gene: 11. This CDR3 region has 16 residues. Germline V lookup: CDR1 SGDLS, CDR2 YYNGEE. The CDR3 reads CASSEGPTGGVNGYTF. CDR3 coding DNA: TGTGCCAGCAGCGAGGGACCGACAGGGGGCGTCAATGGCTACACCTTC.

This chain joins TRBV6-5 and TRBJ2-7; tentative D call: TRBD1 (5 bases). The V gene lost 7 bases and the J gene lost 5 bases, with 15 bases spanning the gap. From germline, CDR1 is MNHEY and CDR2 SVGAGI. The CDR3 covers 13 residues. The CDR3 protein is CASTPDNFDEQYF. The CDR3 bases are TGTGCCAGCACCCCGGACAATTTCGACGAGCAGTACTTC.

The chain joins TRBV11-2 to TRBJ2-5, with 9 positions matching TRBD2. Germline loops: CDR1 SGHAT, CDR2 FQNNGV. The junction had 4 bases not matched to a gene; V was cut back by 3 bases and J by 5 bases. CDR3 size: 14 residues. CDR3 nucleotides: TGTGCCAGCAGCTTTTTAGCGGGGGTGGAGACCCAGTACTTC. This codes for CASSFLAGVETQYF. Combining the CDR3 with reference TRBV11-2 and TRBJ2-5 gives the whole variable domain EAGVAQSPRYKIIEKRQSVAFWCNPISGHATLYWYQQILGQGPKLLIQFQNNGVVDDSQLPKDRFSAERLKGVDSTLKIQPAKLEDSAVYLCASSFLAGVETQYFGPGTRLLVL.

The chain combines TRBV6-1 with TRBJ2-7, with D possibly being TRBD1 (5 bases). Germline loops: CDR1 MNHNS, CDR2 SASEGT. The CDR3 is made up of 15 amino acids. The ends were cut back, 3 bases at V and 1 base at J, with 13 bases in the middle. CDR3 protein: CASSEGQGHSYEQYF. DNA of the CDR3: TGTGCCAGCAGTGAGGGGCAGGGCCATTCCTACGAGCAGTACTTC.